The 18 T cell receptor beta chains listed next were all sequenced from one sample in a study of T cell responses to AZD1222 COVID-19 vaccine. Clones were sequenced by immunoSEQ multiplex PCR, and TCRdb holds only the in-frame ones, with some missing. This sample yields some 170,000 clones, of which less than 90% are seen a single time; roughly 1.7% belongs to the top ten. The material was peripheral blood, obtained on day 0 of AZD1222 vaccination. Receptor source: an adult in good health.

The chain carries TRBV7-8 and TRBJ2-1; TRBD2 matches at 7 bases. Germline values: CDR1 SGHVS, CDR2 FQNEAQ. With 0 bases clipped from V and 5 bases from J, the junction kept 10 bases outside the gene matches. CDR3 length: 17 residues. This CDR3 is CASSLAVWTRGHNEQFF. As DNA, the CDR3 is TGTGCCAGCAGCTTAGCGGTTTGGACTAGAGGGCACAATGAGCAGTTCTTC.

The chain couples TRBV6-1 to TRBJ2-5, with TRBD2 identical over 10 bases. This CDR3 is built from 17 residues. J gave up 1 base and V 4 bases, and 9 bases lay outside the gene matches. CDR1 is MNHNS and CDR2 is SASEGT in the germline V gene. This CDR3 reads CASSVGRTSGLQETQYF. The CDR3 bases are TGTGCCAGCAGTGTTGGTAGGACTAGCGGCCTCCAAGAGACCCAGTACTTC.

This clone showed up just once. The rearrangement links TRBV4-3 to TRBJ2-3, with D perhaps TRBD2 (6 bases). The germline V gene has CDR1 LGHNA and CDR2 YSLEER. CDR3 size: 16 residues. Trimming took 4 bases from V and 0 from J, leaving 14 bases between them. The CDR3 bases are TGCGCCAGCAGCCCACTGACTAGTTATAGCACAGATACGCAGTATTTT. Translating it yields CASSPLTSYSTDTQYF.

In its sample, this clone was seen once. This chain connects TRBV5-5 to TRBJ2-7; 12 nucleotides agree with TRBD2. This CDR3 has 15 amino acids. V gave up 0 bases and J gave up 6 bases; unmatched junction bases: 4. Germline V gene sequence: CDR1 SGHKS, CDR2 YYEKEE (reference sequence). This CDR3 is CASSLASSGRVEQYF. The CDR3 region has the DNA TGTGCCAGCAGCTTGGCGTCTAGCGGGAGGGTCGAGCAGTACTTC.

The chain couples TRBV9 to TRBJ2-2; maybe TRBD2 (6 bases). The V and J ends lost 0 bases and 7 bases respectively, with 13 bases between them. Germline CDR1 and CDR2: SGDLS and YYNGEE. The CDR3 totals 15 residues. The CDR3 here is CASSVGAGRNGELFF. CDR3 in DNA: TGTGCCAGCAGCGTAGGAGCAGGGAGGAACGGGGAGCTGTTTTTT.

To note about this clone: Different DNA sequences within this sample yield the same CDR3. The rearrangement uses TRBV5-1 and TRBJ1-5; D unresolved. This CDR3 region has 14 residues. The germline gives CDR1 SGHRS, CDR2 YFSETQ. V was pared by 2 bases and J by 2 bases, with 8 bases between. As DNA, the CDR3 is TGCGCCAGCAGCTTAGAGGGCGGCAATCAGCCCCAGCATTTT. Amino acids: CASSLEGGNQPQHF.

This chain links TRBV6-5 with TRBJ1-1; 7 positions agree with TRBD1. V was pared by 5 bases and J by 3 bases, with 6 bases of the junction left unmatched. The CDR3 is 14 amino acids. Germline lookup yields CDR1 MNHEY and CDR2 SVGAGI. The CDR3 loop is CASSRQGRDTEAFF. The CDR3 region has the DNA TGTGCCAGCAGTAGACAGGGTAGGGACACTGAAGCTTTCTTT.

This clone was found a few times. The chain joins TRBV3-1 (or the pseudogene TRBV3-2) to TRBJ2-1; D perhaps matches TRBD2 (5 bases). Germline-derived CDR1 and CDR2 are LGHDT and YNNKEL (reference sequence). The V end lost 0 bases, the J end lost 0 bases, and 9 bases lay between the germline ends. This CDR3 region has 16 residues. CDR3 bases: TGTGCCAGCAGCCAAGATATAGGGAGCTCCTACAATGAGCAGTTCTTC. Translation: CASSQDIGSSYNEQFF.

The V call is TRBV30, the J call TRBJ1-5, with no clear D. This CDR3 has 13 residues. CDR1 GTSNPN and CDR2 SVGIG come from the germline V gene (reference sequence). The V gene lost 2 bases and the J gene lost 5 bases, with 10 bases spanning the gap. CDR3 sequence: CAWSMGSDQPQHF. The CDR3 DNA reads TGTGCCTGGAGTATGGGGTCGGATCAGCCCCAGCATTTT.

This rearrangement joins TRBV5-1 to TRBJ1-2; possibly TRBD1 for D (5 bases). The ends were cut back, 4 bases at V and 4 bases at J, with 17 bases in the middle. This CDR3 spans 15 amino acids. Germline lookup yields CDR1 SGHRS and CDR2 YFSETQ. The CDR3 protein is CASSPGGALSYGYTF. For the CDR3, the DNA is TGCGCCAGCAGCCCGGGAGGGGCACTGAGCTATGGCTACACCTTC.

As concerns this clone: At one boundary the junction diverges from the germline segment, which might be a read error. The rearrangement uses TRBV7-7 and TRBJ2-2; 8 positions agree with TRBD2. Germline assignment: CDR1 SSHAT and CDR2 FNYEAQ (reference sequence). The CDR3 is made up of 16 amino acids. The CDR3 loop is CASSPKAGARTGELFF. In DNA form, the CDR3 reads TGTGCTAGCAGCCCCAAAGCGGGAGCTCGGACCGGGGAGCTGTTTTTT.

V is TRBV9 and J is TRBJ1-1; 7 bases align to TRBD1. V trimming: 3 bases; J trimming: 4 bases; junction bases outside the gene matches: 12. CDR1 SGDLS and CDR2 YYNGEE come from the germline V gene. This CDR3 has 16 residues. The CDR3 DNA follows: TGTGCCAGCAGCGCCGAAACCGGGACAGTTGGCACTGAAGCTTTCTTT. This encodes CASSAETGTVGTEAFF.

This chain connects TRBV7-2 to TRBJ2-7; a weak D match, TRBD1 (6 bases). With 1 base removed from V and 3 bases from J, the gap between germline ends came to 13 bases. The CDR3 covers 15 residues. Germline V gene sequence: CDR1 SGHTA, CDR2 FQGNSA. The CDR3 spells CASSLGPGEVYEQYF. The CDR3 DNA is TGTGCCAGCAGCTTAGGCCCAGGGGAAGTCTACGAGCAGTACTTC.

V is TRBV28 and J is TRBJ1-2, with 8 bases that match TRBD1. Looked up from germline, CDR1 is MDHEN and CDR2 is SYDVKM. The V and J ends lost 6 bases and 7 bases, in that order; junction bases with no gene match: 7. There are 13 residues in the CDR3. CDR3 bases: TGTGCCAGCAGCCCAGGGGGCTCGGGTGGCTACACCTTC. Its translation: CASSPGGSGGYTF.

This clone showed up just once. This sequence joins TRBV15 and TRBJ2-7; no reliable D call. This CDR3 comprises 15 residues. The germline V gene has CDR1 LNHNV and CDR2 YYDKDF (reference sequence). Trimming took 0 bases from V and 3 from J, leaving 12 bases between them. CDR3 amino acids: CATSRESQSSYEQYV. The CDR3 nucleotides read TGTGCCACCAGCAGAGAGAGTCAAAGCAGCTACGAGCAGTACGTC.

The CDR3 reads CAISIQGNRGYGYTF. The CDR3 DNA reads TGTGCCATCAGTATCCAGGGGAACCGAGGTTATGGCTACACCTTC. The chain is built from TRBV10-3 and TRBJ1-2; possible D gene TRBD1, 6 bases. Germline CDR1 ENHRY, CDR2 SYGVKD. The CDR3 runs 15 residues. The V and J ends lost 5 bases and 5 bases respectively, with 18 bases between them.

CDR3 in amino acids: CASSLIQAYHF. CDR3 nucleotide sequence: TGTGCCAGCAGCTTGATACAGGCGTACCACTTT. The chain combines TRBV5-8 with TRBJ1-6, with a tentative D call TRBD1 (5 bases). V lost 1 base to trimming and J lost 18 bases, with 11 bases between them. Germline CDR1 reads SGHTS; CDR2 reads YDEGEE. The CDR3 has 11 residues.

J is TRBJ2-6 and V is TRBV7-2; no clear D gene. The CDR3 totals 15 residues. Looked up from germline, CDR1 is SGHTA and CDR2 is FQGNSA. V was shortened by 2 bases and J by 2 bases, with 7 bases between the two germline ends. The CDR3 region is CASSLSLPGANVLTF. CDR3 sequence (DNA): TGTGCCAGCAGCTTATCCCTCCCTGGGGCCAACGTCCTGACTTTC.